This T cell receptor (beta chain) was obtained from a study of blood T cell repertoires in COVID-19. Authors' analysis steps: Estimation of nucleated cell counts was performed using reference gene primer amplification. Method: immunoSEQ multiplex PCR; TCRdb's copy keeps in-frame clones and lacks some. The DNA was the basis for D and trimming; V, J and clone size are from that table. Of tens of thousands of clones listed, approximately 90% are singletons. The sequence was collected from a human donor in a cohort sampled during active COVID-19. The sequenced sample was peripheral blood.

For the CDR3, the DNA is TGTGCCAGCAGCGTTACGACAGGGGGCACTGAAGCTTTCTTT. It specifies CASSVTTGGTEAFF. The chain carries TRBV9 and TRBJ1-1; 9 bases line up with TRBD1. CDR3 size: 14 residues. Germline values: CDR1 SGDLS, CDR2 YYNGEE. The V and J ends lost 2 bases and 4 bases, in that order; junction bases with no gene match: 3.